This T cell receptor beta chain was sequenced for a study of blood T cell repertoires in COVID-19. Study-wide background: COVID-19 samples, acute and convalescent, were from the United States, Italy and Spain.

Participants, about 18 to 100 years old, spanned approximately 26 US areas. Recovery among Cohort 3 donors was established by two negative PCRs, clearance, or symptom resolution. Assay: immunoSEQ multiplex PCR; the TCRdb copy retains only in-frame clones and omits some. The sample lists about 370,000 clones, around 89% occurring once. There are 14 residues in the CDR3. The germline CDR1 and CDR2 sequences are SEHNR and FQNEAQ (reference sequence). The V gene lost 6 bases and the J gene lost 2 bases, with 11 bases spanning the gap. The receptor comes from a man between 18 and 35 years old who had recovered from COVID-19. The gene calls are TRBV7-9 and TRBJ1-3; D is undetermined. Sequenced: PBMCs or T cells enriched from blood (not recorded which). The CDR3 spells CASRSARAGNTIYF. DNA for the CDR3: TGTGCCAGCAGATCCGCAAGAGCTGGAAACACCATATATTTT.